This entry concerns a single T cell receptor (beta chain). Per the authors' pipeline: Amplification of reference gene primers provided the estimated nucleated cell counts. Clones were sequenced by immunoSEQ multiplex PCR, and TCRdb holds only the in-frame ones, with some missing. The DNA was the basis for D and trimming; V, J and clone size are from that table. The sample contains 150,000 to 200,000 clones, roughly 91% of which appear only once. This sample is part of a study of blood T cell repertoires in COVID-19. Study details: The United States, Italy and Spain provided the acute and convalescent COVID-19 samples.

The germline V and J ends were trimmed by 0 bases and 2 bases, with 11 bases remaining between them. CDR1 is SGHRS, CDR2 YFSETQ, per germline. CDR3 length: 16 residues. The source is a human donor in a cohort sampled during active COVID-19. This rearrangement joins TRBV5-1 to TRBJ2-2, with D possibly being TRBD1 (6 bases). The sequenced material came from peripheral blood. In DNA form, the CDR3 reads TGCGCCAGCAGCTTGGCTTACAGGGAAAACACCGGGGAGCTGTTTTTT. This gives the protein CASSLAYRENTGELFF.